This T cell receptor beta chain was identified during a study of T cells in Graves' hyperthyroidism and ophthalmopathy. The diagnoses drew upon clinical symptoms, serum thyroxine and TRAb, thyroid ultrasound and orbital computed tomography. It was RNA transcripts that yielded the amplified TCR beta CDR3 regions. A first-round RT-PCR of the TCR CDR3 used the HTBI primer set. TCRdb called the multiplex PCR reads again in MiXCR, with one record for every CDR3 protein. The table includes approximately 520,000 distinct CDR3 sequences, about a fifth detected once. Germline CDR1 SGHTA, CDR2 FQGNSA. The CDR3 length is 12 residues. The germline V and J ends were trimmed by 5 bases and 7 bases, with 12 bases remaining between them. This clonotype occurred many times.

The clonotype was recovered from a man aged 18 to 35 with Graves' hyperthyroidism. The sample was blood. This chain uses TRBV7-2 with TRBJ2-7; D remains ambiguous. The CDR3 spells CASSRSRAEQYF. CDR3 nucleotides: TGTGCCAGCAGCCGGTCTCGTGCGGAGCAGTACTTC.